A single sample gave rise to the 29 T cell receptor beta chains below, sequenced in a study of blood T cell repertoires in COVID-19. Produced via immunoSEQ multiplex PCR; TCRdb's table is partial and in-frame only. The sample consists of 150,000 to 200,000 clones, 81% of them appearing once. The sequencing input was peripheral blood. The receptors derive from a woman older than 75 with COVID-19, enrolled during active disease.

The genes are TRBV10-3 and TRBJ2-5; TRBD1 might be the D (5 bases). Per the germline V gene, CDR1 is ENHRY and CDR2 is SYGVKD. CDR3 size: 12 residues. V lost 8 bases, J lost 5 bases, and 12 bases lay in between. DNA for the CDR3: TGTGCCATCGCTCCAGGGCCGGAGACCCAGTACTTC. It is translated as CAIAPGPETQYF.

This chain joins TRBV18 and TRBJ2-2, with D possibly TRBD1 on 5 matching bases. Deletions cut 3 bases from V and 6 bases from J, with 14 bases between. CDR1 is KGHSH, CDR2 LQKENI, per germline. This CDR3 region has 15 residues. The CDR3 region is CASSPGPQVPGELFF. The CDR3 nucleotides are TGTGCCAGCTCACCCGGTCCACAGGTCCCCGGGGAGCTGTTTTTT. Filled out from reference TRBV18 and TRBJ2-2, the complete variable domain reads NAGVMQNPRHLVRRRGQEARLRCSPMKGHSHVYWYRQLPEEGLKFMVYLQKENIIDESGMPKERFSAEFPKEGPSILRIQQVVRGDSAAYFCASSPGPQVPGELFFGEGSRLTVL.

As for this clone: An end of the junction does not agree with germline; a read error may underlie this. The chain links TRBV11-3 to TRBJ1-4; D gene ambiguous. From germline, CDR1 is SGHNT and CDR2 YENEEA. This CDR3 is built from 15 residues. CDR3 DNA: TGTGCCAGCAGTTTAGGGCGGGGAAGGGATGAAAAACTGTTTTTT. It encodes CASSLGRGRDEKLFF. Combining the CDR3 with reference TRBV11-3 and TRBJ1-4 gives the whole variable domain EAGVVQSPRYKIIEKKQPVAFWCNPISGHNTLYWYLQNLGQGPELLIRYENEEAVDDSQLPKDRFSAERLKGVDSTLKIQPAELGDSAVYLCASSLGRGRDEKLFFGSGTQLSVL.

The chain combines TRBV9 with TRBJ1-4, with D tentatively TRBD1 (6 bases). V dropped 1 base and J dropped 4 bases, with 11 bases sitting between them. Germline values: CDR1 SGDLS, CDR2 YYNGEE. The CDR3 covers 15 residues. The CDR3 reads CASSVWGGGNEKLFF. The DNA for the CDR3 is TGTGCCAGCAGCGTATGGGGAGGGGGTAATGAAAAACTGTTTTTT. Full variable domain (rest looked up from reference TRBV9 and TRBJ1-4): DSGVTQTPKHLITATGQRVTLRCSPRSGDLSVYWYQQSLDQGLQFLIQYYNGEERAKGNILERFSAQQFPDLHSELNLSSLELGDSALYFCASSVWGGGNEKLFFGSGTQLSVL.

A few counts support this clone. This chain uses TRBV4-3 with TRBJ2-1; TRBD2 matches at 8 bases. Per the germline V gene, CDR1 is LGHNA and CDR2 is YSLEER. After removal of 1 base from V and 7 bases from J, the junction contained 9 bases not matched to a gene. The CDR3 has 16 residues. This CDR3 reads CASSQVAGGAGNEQFF. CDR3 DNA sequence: TGCGCCAGCAGCCAAGTTGCCGGGGGGGCGGGAAATGAGCAGTTCTTC.

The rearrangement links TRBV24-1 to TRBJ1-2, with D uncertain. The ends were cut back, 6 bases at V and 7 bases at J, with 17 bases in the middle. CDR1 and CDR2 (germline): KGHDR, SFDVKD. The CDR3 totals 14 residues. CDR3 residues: CATSSTGSQSGYTF. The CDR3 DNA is TGTGCCACCAGTTCCACGGGGTCTCAGAGTGGCTACACCTTC.

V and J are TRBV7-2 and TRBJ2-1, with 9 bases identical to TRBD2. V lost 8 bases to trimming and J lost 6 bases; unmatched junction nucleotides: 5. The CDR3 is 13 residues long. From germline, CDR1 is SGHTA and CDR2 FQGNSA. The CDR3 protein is CASEGLAINEQFF. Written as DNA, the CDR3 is TGTGCCAGCGAGGGACTAGCCATCAATGAGCAGTTCTTC.

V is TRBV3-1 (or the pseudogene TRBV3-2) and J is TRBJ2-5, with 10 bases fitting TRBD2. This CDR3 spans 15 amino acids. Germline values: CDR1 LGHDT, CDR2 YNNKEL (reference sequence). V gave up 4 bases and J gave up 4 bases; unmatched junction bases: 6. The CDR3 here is CASSPGVAGGETQYF. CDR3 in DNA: TGTGCCAGCAGCCCCGGAGTAGCGGGAGGAGAGACCCAGTACTTC.

The CDR3 loop reads CASSLGGSGRTNEQFF. CDR3 sequence (DNA): TGCGCCAGCAGCTTGGGTGGTAGCGGGAGAACCAATGAGCAGTTCTTC. The chain combines TRBV5-1 with TRBJ2-1; the match to TRBD2 covers 9 bases. V trimming: 0 bases; J trimming: 6 bases; junction bases outside the gene matches: 7. Germline V gives CDR1 SGHRS, CDR2 YFSETQ. This CDR3 spans 16 amino acids. Drawing the rest from reference TRBV5-1 and TRBJ2-1, the complete variable domain is KAGVTQTPRYLIKTRGQQVTLSCSPISGHRSVSWYQQTPGQGLQFLFEYFSETQRNKGNFPGRFSGRQFSNSRSEMNVSTLELGDSALYLCASSLGGSGRTNEQFFGPGTRLTVL.

The CDR3 loop is CASSLRAGTGVGYTF. CDR3 bases: TGTGCCAGCAGTTTACGGGCAGGGACAGGGGTTGGCTACACCTTC. J is TRBJ1-2 and V is TRBV27; 10 bases are shared with TRBD1. In germline, CDR1 is MNHEY, CDR2 SMNVEV (reference sequence). The CDR3 contains 15 residues. With 2 bases clipped from V and 7 bases from J, the junction kept 7 bases outside the gene matches.

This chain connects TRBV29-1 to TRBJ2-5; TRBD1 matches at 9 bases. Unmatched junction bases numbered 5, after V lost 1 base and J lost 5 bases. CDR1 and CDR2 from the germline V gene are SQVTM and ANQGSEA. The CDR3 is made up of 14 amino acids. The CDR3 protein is CSVEVGQGVETQYF. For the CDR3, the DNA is TGCAGCGTTGAAGTGGGACAGGGAGTGGAGACCCAGTACTTC.

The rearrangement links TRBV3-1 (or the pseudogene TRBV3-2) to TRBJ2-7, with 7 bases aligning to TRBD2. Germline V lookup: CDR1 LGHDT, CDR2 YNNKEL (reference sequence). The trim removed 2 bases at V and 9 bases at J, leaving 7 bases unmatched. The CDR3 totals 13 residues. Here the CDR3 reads CASSQSLAVLQYF. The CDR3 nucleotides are TGTGCCAGCAGCCAAAGTCTAGCGGTTTTGCAGTACTTC.

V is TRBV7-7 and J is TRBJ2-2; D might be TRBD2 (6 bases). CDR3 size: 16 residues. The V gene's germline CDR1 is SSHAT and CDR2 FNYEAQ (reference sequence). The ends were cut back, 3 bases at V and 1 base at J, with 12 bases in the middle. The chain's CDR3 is CASSFGEEMNTGELFF. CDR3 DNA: TGTGCCAGCAGCTTCGGGGAGGAAATGAACACCGGGGAGCTGTTTTTT.

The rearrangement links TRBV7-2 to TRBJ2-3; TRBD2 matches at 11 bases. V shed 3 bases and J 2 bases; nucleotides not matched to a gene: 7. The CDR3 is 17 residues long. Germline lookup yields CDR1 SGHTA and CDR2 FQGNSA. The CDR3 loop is CASSLILAGDFTDTQYF. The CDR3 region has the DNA TGTGCCAGCAGCTTGATACTAGCGGGGGATTTCACAGATACGCAGTATTTT.

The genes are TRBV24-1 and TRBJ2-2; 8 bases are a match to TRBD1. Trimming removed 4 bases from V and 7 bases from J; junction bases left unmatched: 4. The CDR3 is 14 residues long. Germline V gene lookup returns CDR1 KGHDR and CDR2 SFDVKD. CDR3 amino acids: CATSDQGAVGELFF. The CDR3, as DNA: TGTGCCACCAGTGACCAGGGGGCAGTCGGGGAGCTGTTTTTT.

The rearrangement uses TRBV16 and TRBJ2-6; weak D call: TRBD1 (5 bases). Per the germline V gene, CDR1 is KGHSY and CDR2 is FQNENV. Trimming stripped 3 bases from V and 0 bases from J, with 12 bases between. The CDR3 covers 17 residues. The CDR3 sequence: CASSQQGPYSGANVLTF. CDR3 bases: TGTGCCAGCAGCCAGCAGGGCCCTTACTCTGGGGCCAACGTCCTGACTTTC.

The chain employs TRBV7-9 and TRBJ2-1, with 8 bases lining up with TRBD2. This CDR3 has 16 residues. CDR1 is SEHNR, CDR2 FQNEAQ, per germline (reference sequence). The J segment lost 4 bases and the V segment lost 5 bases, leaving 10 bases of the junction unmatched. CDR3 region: CASSQTTGGRYNEQFF. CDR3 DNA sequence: TGTGCCAGCAGCCAGACTACCGGCGGGAGGTACAATGAGCAGTTCTTC.

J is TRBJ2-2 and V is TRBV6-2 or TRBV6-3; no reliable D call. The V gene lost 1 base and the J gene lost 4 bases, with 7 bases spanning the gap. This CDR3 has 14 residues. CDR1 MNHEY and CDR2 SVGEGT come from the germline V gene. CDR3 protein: CASSYYSSTGELFF. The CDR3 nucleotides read TGTGCCAGCAGTTACTATAGTAGCACCGGGGAGCTGTTTTTT.

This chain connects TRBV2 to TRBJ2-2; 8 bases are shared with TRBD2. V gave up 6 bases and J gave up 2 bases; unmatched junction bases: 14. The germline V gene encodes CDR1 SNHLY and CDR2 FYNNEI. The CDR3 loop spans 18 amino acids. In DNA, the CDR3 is TGTGCCAGCAGCCTCCGGGGCTCGAGCGGGAGTAACACCGGGGAGCTGTTTTTT. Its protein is CASSLRGSSGSNTGELFF.

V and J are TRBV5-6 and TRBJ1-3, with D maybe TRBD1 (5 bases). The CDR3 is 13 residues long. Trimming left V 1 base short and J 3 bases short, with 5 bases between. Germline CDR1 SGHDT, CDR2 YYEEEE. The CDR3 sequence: CASSLQGGNTIYF. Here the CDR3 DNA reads TGTGCCAGCAGCTTGCAGGGTGGAAACACCATATATTTT.

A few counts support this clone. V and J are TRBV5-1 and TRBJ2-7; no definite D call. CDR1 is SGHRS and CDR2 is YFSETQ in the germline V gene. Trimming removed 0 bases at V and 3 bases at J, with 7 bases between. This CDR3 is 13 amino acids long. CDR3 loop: CASSLGPYYEQYF. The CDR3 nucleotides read TGCGCCAGCAGCTTGGGGCCGTACTACGAGCAGTACTTC.

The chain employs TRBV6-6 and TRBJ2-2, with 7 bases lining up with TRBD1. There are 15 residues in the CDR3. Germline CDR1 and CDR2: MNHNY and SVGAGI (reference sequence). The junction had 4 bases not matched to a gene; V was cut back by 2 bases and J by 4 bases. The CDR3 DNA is TGTGCCAGCAGTTACCTGACAGGGACCACCGGGGAGCTGTTTTTT. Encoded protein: CASSYLTGTTGELFF.

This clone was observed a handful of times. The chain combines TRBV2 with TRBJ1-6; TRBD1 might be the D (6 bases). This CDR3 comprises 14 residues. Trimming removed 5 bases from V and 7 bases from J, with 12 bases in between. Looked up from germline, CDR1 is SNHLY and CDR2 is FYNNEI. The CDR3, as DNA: TGTGCCAGCAGTTATCAGGGGCGAAATTCACCCCTCCACTTT. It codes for CASSYQGRNSPLHF.

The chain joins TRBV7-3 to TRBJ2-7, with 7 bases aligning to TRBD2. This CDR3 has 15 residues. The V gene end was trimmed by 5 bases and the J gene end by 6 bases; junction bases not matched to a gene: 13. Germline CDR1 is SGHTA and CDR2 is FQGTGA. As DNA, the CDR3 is TGTGCCAGCAGCGTCCCGGTGGGCGGGGGAGGCGAGCAGTACTTC. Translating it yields CASSVPVGGGGEQYF.

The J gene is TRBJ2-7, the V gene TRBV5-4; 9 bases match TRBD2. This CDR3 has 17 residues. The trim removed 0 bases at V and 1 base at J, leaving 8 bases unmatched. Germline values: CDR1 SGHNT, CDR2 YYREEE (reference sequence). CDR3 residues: CASSLEGGGRASYEQYF. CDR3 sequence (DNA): TGTGCCAGCAGCTTGGAAGGGGGCGGGAGGGCGTCCTACGAGCAGTACTTC.

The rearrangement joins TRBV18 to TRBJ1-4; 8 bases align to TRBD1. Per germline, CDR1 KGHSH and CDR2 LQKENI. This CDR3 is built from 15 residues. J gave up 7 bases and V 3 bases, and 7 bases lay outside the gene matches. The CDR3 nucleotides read TGTGCCAGCTCACCGATAGGACAGGGTGGTGAAAAACTGTTTTTT. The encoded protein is CASSPIGQGGEKLFF.

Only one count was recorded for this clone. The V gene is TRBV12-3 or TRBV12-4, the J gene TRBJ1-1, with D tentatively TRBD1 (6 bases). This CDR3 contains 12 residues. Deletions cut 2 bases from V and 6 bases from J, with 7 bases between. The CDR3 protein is CASSLQGPEAFF. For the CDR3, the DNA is TGTGCCAGCAGTTTACAGGGGCCTGAAGCTTTCTTT.

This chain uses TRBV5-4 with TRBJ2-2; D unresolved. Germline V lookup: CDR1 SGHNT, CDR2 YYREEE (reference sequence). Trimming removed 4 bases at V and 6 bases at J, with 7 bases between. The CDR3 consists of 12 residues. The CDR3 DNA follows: TGTGCCAGCAGCCTTACACCCGGGGAGCTGTTTTTT. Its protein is CASSLTPGELFF.

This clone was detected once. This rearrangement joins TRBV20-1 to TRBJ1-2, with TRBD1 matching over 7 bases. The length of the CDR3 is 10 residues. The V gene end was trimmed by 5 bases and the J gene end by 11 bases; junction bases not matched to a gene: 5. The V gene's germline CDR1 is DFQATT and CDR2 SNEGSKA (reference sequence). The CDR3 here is CSAGDRSYTF. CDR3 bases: TGCAGTGCTGGGGACAGAAGTTACACCTTC.